The 18 T cell receptor beta chains below come from one sample, sequenced in a study of PD-1 blockade in mismatch repair-deficient tumors. Produced via immunoSEQ multiplex PCR; TCRdb's table is partial and in-frame only. The table records 20,000 to 25,000 clones, 84% of them present only once. The source was peripheral blood, collected 2 weeks after starting pembrolizumab. The origin of the receptors is an adult with mismatch repair-deficient cancer.

The chain couples TRBV6-6 to TRBJ2-1; D perhaps matches TRBD1 (5 bases). Germline V gene sequence: CDR1 MNHNY, CDR2 SVGAGI (reference sequence). The CDR3 totals 15 residues. V was trimmed by 1 base and J by 2 bases, leaving 9 bases between them. CDR3 protein: CASSYFKGPYNEQFF. The CDR3 coding sequence is TGTGCCAGCAGTTACTTTAAGGGGCCCTACAATGAGCAGTTCTTC.

Sample share makes this clone medium-sized. V is TRBV27 and J is TRBJ2-3; TRBD2 aligns across 12 bases. J was trimmed by 4 bases and V by 10 bases; bases with no gene match: 6. Germline V gene data show CDR1 as MNHEY and CDR2 as SMNVEV (reference sequence). This CDR3 is 14 amino acids long. In nucleotides, the CDR3 is TGTGCCACGCGGACTAGCGGGATGTCAGATACGCAGTATTTT. Translating it yields CATRTSGMSDTQYF.

CDR3 residues: CASRGLAKNIQYF. The CDR3 DNA reads as TGTGCCAGCCGAGGGTTGGCCAAAAACATTCAGTACTTC. The chain employs TRBV6-5 and TRBJ2-4; possibly TRBD2 for D (5 bases). The length of the CDR3 is 13 residues. Germline V CDR1 and CDR2: MNHEY, SVGAGI. Trimming pared 8 bases from V and 1 base from J, leaving 9 bases between.

The chain links TRBV5-1 to TRBJ2-5; 16 positions match TRBD2. Germline CDR1 SGHRS, CDR2 YFSETQ. V lost 6 bases to trimming and J lost 4 bases; unmatched junction nucleotides: 3. The CDR3 contains 15 residues. Here the CDR3 reads CASKGLAGGGETQYF. The CDR3 DNA reads TGCGCCAGCAAGGGACTAGCGGGAGGGGGAGAGACCCAGTACTTC.

This chain joins TRBV11-2 and TRBJ2-5; no clear D. With 0 bases removed from V and 5 bases from J, the gap between germline ends came to 4 bases. This CDR3 has 12 residues. Germline V gene lookup returns CDR1 SGHAT and CDR2 FQNNGV. The CDR3 sequence is CASSLEGETQYF. The CDR3 bases are TGTGCCAGCAGCTTAGAGGGTGAGACCCAGTACTTC.

The rearrangement joins TRBV28 to TRBJ2-1, with D hard to call. CDR1 is MDHEN and CDR2 is SYDVKM in the germline V gene. This CDR3 has 14 amino acids. V lost 2 bases, J lost 5 bases, and 10 bases lay in between. The CDR3 sequence is CASSLGSPHNEQFF. CDR3 DNA: TGTGCCAGCAGTTTAGGTTCGCCCCACAATGAGCAGTTCTTC.

The chain recombines TRBV27 with TRBJ2-7, with TRBD1 identical over 10 bases. This CDR3 has 14 amino acids. Losses at the gene ends were 10 bases for V and 4 bases for J; bases not matched to a gene: 10. The germline CDR1 and CDR2 sequences are MNHEY and SMNVEV (reference sequence). CDR3 sequence (DNA): TGTGCCACCAGAGGATGGACAGGGGGGTACGAGCAGTACTTC. Translating gives CATRGWTGGYEQYF.

The chain carries TRBV4-2 and TRBJ2-1, with 10 bases that match TRBD2. Germline CDR1 and CDR2: LGHNA and YNFKEQ. The CDR3 is made up of 20 amino acids. The V segment lost 4 bases and the J segment 5 bases; nucleotides outside the gene matches: 20. The CDR3 DNA is TGTGCCAGCAGCCCCCGTCTCGCGGCTAGCGGGAGCCGGGGAGACAATGAGCAGTTCTTC. Its translation: CASSPRLAASGSRGDNEQFF.

The gene calls are TRBV6-4 and TRBJ2-2, with D maybe TRBD1 (6 bases). Germline V gene sequence: CDR1 MRHNA, CDR2 SNTAGT. The CDR3 spans 16 residues. Deletions cut 5 bases from V and 5 bases from J, with 18 bases between. CDR3 protein: CASSPDRMGQTGELFF. The CDR3 DNA sequence: TGTGCCAGCAGTCCGGACAGAATGGGCCAAACCGGGGAGCTGTTTTTT.

The chain has TRBV7-9 and TRBJ2-7; 8 bases match TRBD1. Germline V gene sequence: CDR1 SEHNR, CDR2 FQNEAQ (reference sequence). The CDR3 contains 15 residues. V lost 5 bases to trimming and J lost 0 bases; unmatched junction nucleotides: 6. The CDR3: CASSPRDRPSYEQYF. CDR3 coding DNA: TGTGCCAGCAGCCCCCGGGACAGGCCCTCCTACGAGCAGTACTTC.

The chain couples TRBV6-1 to TRBJ2-1; TRBD2 matches 16 bases. The CDR3 totals 17 residues. The germline gives CDR1 MNHNS, CDR2 SASEGT. Unmatched junction bases numbered 7, after V lost 4 bases and J lost 7 bases. The chain's CDR3 is CASSGDPGLAGGNEQFF. Here the CDR3 DNA reads TGTGCCAGCAGTGGAGATCCGGGACTAGCGGGAGGGAATGAGCAGTTCTTC.

The rearrangement joins TRBV5-4 to TRBJ2-6; 9 bases fit TRBD2. This CDR3 is built from 17 residues. The V segment lost 7 bases and the J segment 0 bases; nucleotides outside the gene matches: 8. CDR1 is SGHNT and CDR2 is YYREEE in the germline V gene (reference sequence). The CDR3 loop reads CASAGGTYNSGANVLTF. The CDR3 DNA reads as TGTGCCAGCGCGGGGGGGACTTACAACTCTGGGGCCAACGTCCTGACTTTC.

The chain has TRBV5-1 and TRBJ2-2, with no clear D. CDR1 and CDR2 from the germline V gene are SGHRS and YFSETQ. The CDR3 is 15 residues long. Trimming took off 2 bases at V and 4 bases at J, with 12 bases between the two ends. As DNA, the CDR3 is TGCGCCAGCAGCTTTGGCCCGGCGAGCACCGGGGAGCTGTTTTTT. This codes for CASSFGPASTGELFF.

This clone was seen only once. As DNA, the CDR3 is TGTGCCAGCAGTTTCCAGGTTGATCAGCCCCAGCATTTT. This translates into CASSFQVDQPQHF. The chain employs TRBV28 and TRBJ1-5; D call uncertain. The CDR3 sequence is 13 residues long. The V end was cut by 3 bases, the J end by 5 bases, with 8 bases between. The germline V gene has CDR1 MDHEN and CDR2 SYDVKM.

This chain uses TRBV25-1 with TRBJ2-2; 9 nucleotides line up with TRBD1. The CDR3 spans 15 residues. Germline lookup yields CDR1 MGHDK and CDR2 SYGVNS. Trimming took 2 bases from V and 3 from J; bases not matched to a gene: 1. This chain's CDR3 is CASSEGTGHTGELFF. In DNA, the CDR3 is TGTGCCAGCAGTGAAGGGACAGGGCACACCGGGGAGCTGTTTTTT.

The chain is built from TRBV6-5 and TRBJ2-1; D gene unclear. Trimming cost V 3 bases and J 5 bases, with 17 bases left between them. Germline V gene lookup returns CDR1 MNHEY and CDR2 SVGAGI. The CDR3 covers 16 residues. The CDR3 protein is CASSYYKTGGNNEQFF. In nucleotides, the CDR3 is TGTGCCAGCAGTTATTACAAGACGGGCGGTAACAATGAGCAGTTCTTC.

By share of the sample, this clone is large (0.1 to 1%). This sequence joins TRBV5-1 and TRBJ2-3; D unclear. CDR1 is SGHRS and CDR2 is YFSETQ in the germline V gene. CDR3 length: 16 residues. V lost 0 bases to trimming and J lost 1 base, with 12 bases between them. The CDR3 sequence is CASSLGTGGGTDTQYF. In DNA form, the CDR3 reads TGCGCCAGCAGCTTGGGGACCGGTGGAGGCACAGATACGCAGTATTTT.

The CDR3 loop is CASRLGQGRTEAFF. The CDR3 DNA sequence: TGTGCCAGCAGGCTAGGACAGGGACGGACTGAAGCTTTCTTT. The chain has TRBV6-1 and TRBJ1-1; the match to TRBD1 covers 8 bases. Trimming cost V 6 bases and J 5 bases; bases outside gene matches: 8. Germline V gives CDR1 MNHNS, CDR2 SASEGT. This CDR3 spans 14 amino acids.